The clone carrying this T cell receptor beta chain has a handful of counts. The antigen remains undetermined. This entry belongs to a study of T cell repertoires in cytomegalovirus infection. Study results and limitations: Public TCR beta family frequency separated CMV-and-HLA carriers, including in an independent cohort.

V was cut by 2 bases and J by 2 bases, with 10 bases left in between. This CDR3 is 14 amino acids long. Germline V lookup: CDR1 SEHNR, CDR2 FQNEAQ (reference sequence). TCRdb itself ran the reads through MiXCR, one entry per CDR3 protein. This sample has 650,000 to 850,000 distinct CDR3 sequences, with about 28% found just once. The specimen was cultured CD8+ T cells from PBMCs, collected from culture after CMV antigen stimulation. This receptor was identified in a human donor in good health (CMV status not recorded). Some clones in this sample may be carry-over from other donors' samples. The V gene is TRBV7-9, the J gene TRBJ2-7; D not certain. This CDR3 is CASSLPHLPYEQYF. The DNA of the CDR3 is TGTGCCAGCAGCTTACCACACCTCCCCTACGAGCAGTACTTC.